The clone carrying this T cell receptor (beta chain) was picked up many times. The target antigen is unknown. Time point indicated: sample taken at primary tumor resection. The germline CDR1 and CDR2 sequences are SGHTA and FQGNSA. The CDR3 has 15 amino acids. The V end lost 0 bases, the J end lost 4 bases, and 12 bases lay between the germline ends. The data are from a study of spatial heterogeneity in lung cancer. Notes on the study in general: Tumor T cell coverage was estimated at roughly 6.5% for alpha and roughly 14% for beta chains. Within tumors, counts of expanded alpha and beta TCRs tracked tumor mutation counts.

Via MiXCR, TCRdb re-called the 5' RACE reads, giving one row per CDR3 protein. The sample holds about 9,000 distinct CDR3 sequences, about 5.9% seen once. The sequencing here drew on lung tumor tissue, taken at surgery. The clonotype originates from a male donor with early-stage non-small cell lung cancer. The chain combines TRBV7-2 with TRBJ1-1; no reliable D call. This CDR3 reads CASSLAFGYRTEAFF. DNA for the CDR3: TGTGCCAGCAGCTTAGCATTCGGTTATCGCACTGAAGCTTTCTTT.